Below are 13 T cell receptor beta chains sequenced from a single sample in a study of a mutant IDH1 vaccine in newly diagnosed glioma. Some clones are missing from TCRdb's copy, which holds only in-frame ones; the method was immunoSEQ multiplex PCR. The table shows 92,000 or so clones, with approximately 80% occurring only once. Time point denoted: baseline, week 1 (first vaccination visit). The treatment is: pre-vaccination baseline after standard-of-care therapy. The sample in question was PBMCs, obtained from a glioma patient treated with radiotherapy, temozolomide or both. The receptors were sampled from a man aged 35-49 years with glioma. Some clones in this sample may be carry-over from other donors' samples.

In this sample, this clone turned up a few times. This sequence joins TRBV5-6 and TRBJ1-2; no firm D call. Trimming took off 4 bases at V and 1 base at J, with 20 bases between the two ends. The CDR3 spans 17 residues. Germline CDR1 is SGHDT and CDR2 is YYEEEE. In DNA form, the CDR3 reads TGTGCCAGCAGCCCGGACGGATCGTACACGGTTAACTATGGCTACACCTTC. This codes for CASSPDGSYTVNYGYTF.

The chain uses TRBV25-1 and TRBJ2-3; D gene ambiguous. V was trimmed by 4 bases and J by 2 bases, leaving 4 bases between them. The germline gives CDR1 MGHDK, CDR2 SYGVNS. CDR3 length: 12 residues. DNA for the CDR3: TGTGCCAGCAGTGGAGACACAGATACGCAGTATTTT. Translating gives CASSGDTDTQYF.

This rearrangement joins TRBV7-2 to TRBJ2-6; no clear D. The CDR3 loop spans 15 amino acids. Trimming stripped 7 bases from V and 0 bases from J, with 10 bases between. CDR1 is SGHTA and CDR2 is FQGNSA in the germline V gene. CDR3 DNA sequence: TGTGCCAGCACCCCTTTCCACTCTGGGGCCAACGTCCTGACTTTC. Translation gives CASTPFHSGANVLTF.

The chain employs TRBV27 and TRBJ1-4; D is unclear. V lost 4 bases to trimming and J lost 7 bases, with 13 bases between them. Germline V gives CDR1 MNHEY, CDR2 SMNVEV (reference sequence). The CDR3 sequence is 14 residues long. The CDR3: CASSWQAASEKLFF. The CDR3 nucleotides are TGTGCCAGCAGTTGGCAGGCCGCGAGTGAAAAACTGTTTTTT.

The V and J genes are TRBV27 and TRBJ2-6; D call uncertain. V lost 6 bases and J lost 0, with 3 bases in between. Germline V lookup: CDR1 MNHEY, CDR2 SMNVEV (reference sequence). The CDR3 totals 13 residues. The CDR3, as DNA: TGTGCCAGCAGCCCCTCTGGGGCCAACGTCCTGACTTTC. The encoded protein is CASSPSGANVLTF.

The genes are TRBV7-9 and TRBJ2-7, with D perhaps being TRBD1 or TRBD2 (6 bases each). Per germline, CDR1 SEHNR and CDR2 FQNEAQ (reference sequence). The CDR3 is made up of 16 amino acids. V shed 0 bases and J shed 7 bases, with 19 bases lying between them. CDR3 in DNA: TGTGCCAGCAGCTTAGCGAGTAGCGGCGGACAGTCAGAGCAGTACTTC. Translated, it gives CASSLASSGGQSEQYF.

This chain joins TRBV4-1 and TRBJ1-2, with 8 bases that match TRBD1. The CDR3 is made up of 16 amino acids. The trim removed 3 bases at V and 3 bases at J, leaving 9 bases unmatched. The germline CDR1 and CDR2 sequences are MGHRA and YSYEKL. This CDR3 reads CASSHARPGQDYGYTF. CDR3 sequence (DNA): TGCGCCAGCAGCCACGCCCGCCCGGGACAGGACTATGGCTACACCTTC.

The rearrangement links TRBV10-1 to TRBJ1-4; D is undetermined. CDR3 length equals 14 residues. V lost 8 bases to trimming and J lost 1 base, with 11 bases between them. Germline values: CDR1 WNHNN, CDR2 SYGVQD (reference sequence). The CDR3 here is CASSAGETNEKLFF. The CDR3 bases are TGCGCCAGCTCGGCTGGGGAAACTAATGAAAAACTGTTTTTT.

The gene calls are TRBV2 and TRBJ2-3; 7 positions agree with TRBD1. J gave up 4 bases and V 10 bases, and 14 bases lay outside the gene matches. The CDR3 runs to 15 residues. Germline CDR1 SNHLY, CDR2 FYNNEI. Here the CDR3 DNA reads TGTGCCACCAGGGGTCCAGGGGGTTTCTCAGATACGCAGTATTTT. Encoded protein: CATRGPGGFSDTQYF.

The J gene is TRBJ1-1, the V gene TRBV5-1; 8 nucleotides line up with TRBD1. Germline values: CDR1 SGHRS, CDR2 YFSETQ. The V segment lost 3 bases and the J segment 1 base; nucleotides outside the gene matches: 2. The CDR3 runs to 14 residues. This CDR3 is CASSSGGANTEAFF. The CDR3 nucleotides are TGCGCCAGCAGCTCAGGGGGCGCGAACACTGAAGCTTTCTTT.

This chain links TRBV10-3 with TRBJ1-2, with D hard to call. The germline V gene encodes CDR1 ENHRY and CDR2 SYGVKD. This CDR3 region has 13 residues. The V and J ends lost 0 bases and 7 bases respectively, with 9 bases between them. In DNA form, the CDR3 reads TGTGCCATCAGTGAGTCTACCAGAGGTGGCTACACCTTC. As protein: CAISESTRGGYTF.

CDR3 sequence (DNA): TGTGCCAGCAGCATAACAGGGGGAGCTGGAAACACCATATATTTT. It specifies CASSITGGAGNTIYF. The chain recombines TRBV21-1 with TRBJ1-3; the listed D gene, TRBD1, was not tested against the DNA. TRBV21-1 is labeled a pseudogene. CDR3 length equals 15 residues.

This clone was found once. The chain employs TRBV9 and TRBJ1-3; D call uncertain. Trimming took off 3 bases at V and 0 bases at J, with 13 bases between the two ends. The CDR3 has 16 residues. Germline V CDR1 and CDR2: SGDLS, YYNGEE. The CDR3 protein is CASSGLSGFSGNTIYF. DNA for the CDR3: TGTGCCAGCAGCGGCCTTTCGGGCTTCTCTGGAAACACCATATATTTT.